The sequence of this T cell receptor beta chain was determined in a study of T cell changes during pregnancy in multiple sclerosis. Assay: immunoSEQ multiplex PCR; the TCRdb copy retains only in-frame clones and omits some. The sample consists of tens of thousands of clones, around 97% of them appearing once. Trimming removed 7 bases from V and 0 bases from J; junction bases left unmatched: 14. Per germline, CDR1 LNHDA and CDR2 SQIVND (reference sequence). The CDR3 runs to 18 residues. Specimen: CD8+ T cells from peripheral blood mononuclear cells, collected after pregnancy. The genes are TRBV19 and TRBJ1-5; 8 bases line up with TRBD1. This clonotype was obtained from a female donor with multiple sclerosis, enrolled in a pregnancy study. CDR3 residues: CASTEGQVIVASNQPQHF. CDR3 sequence (DNA): TGTGCCAGTACCGAGGGACAGGTCATCGTAGCTAGCAATCAGCCCCAGCATTTT.